This T cell receptor (beta chain) was observed in a study of human T cells and chemical hapten exposure. About the study: Skin on the upper inner arm, roughly 2 cm by roughly 2 cm in size, was sensitized with 2% DPC.

J was trimmed by 2 bases and V by 2 bases; bases with no gene match: 5. The CDR3 loop spans 15 amino acids. Findings and limits, study-wide: Every donor had alopecia, and their immune response may therefore differ from healthy people's.

This clonotype has a count of ten or more. Its antigen remains unidentified. The time point here: pre-sensitization, week 0. The treatment here: therapeutic diphenylcyclopropenone sensitization with weekly scalp DPC. Individual cDNA molecules in this library carried unique molecular identifiers. How the authors handled the data: TCR counts had a median of approximately 96,000 per sample and spanned roughly 23,224 to 690,600. TCRdb fed the RACE reads into MiXCR, producing one record per CDR3 protein. TCRdb's processing, not the study's, gives the V and J calls here. The sample lists more than 55,000 distinct CDR3 sequences; roughly a tenth were seen once.

The receptor comes from a man aged 35-49 years with alopecia areata. Some clones in this sample may be carry-over from other donors' samples. The sample in question was whole blood, obtained in connection with sensitization to the hapten diphenylcyclopropenone (DPC). V is TRBV12-3 or TRBV12-4 and J is TRBJ2-7; 8 nucleotides agree with TRBD1. The CDR3 loop is CASSLFDRGAYEQYF. The CDR3 DNA reads as TGTGCCAGCAGTTTATTCGACAGGGGAGCCTACGAGCAGTACTTC.